This T cell receptor (beta chain) was profiled in a study of cytomegalovirus exposure and HLA in healthy donors. Concerning this clone itself: Its specificity is not known.

The table came from immunoSEQ multiplex PCR; TCRdb's copy has only in-frame clones and leaves some out. This sample yields some 98,000 clones, of which roughly nine tenths are seen a single time; approximately 5.8% belongs to the top ten. Study-wide results and limits: CMV antigen specificity of a few CMV-associated chains was confirmed in vitro.

The sample taken for sequencing was PBMCs. The TCR was taken from a man in his late teens or twenties in good health and CMV-seropositive.

In DNA form, the CDR3 reads TGTGCCAGCAGCTTGGGGACAGGGCTGTACGAGCAGTACTTC. Its translation: CASSLGTGLYEQYF. This rearrangement joins TRBV7-6 to TRBJ2-7; 9 bases line up with TRBD1. J lost 4 bases, V lost 3 bases, and 4 bases had no gene match. In germline, CDR1 is SGHVS, CDR2 FNYEAQ. The CDR3 is 14 amino acids.